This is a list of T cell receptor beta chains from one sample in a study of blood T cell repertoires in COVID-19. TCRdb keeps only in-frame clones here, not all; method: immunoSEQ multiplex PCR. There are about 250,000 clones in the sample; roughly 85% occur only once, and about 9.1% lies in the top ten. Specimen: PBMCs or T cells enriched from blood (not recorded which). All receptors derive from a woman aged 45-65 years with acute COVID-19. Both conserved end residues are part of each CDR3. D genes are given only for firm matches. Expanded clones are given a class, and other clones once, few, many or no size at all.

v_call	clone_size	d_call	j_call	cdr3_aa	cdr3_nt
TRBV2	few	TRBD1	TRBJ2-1	CASRVQGAYNEQFF	TGTGCCAGCAGGGTCCAGGGGGCATACAATGAGCAGTTCTTC
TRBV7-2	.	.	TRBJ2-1	CASSFYSNEQFF	TGTGCCAGCAGCTTCTATAGTAATGAGCAGTTCTTC
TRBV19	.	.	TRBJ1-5	CASSIGSQGAQPQHF	TGTGCCAGTAGTATAGGGTCACAGGGCGCTCAGCCCCAGCATTTT
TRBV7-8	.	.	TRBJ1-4	CASSSSGSPNEKLFF	TGTGCCAGCAGCTCCTCCGGGTCACCAAATGAAAAACTGTTTTTT
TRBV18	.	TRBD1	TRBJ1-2	CASSRGTGINYGYTF	TGTGCCAGCTCACGCGGGACAGGGATAAACTATGGCTACACCTTC
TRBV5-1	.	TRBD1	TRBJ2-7	CASSEETGLGEQYF	TGCGCCAGCAGCGAGGAGACAGGGTTGGGCGAGCAGTACTTC
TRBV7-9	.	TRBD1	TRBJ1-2	CASSLEWTGREHGYTF	TGTGCCAGCAGCTTAGAATGGACAGGGAGGGAGCATGGCTACACCTTC
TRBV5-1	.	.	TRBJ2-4	CASSLEGVAKNIQYF	TGCGCCAGCAGCTTGGAGGGGGTAGCCAAAAACATTCAGTACTTC
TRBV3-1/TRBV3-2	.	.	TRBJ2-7	CASSGRGWFDEQYF	TGTGCCAGCAGCGGTCGGGGGTGGTTTGACGAGCAGTACTTC
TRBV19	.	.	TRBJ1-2	CASTHLGREGYGYTF	TGTGCCAGTACCCATCTGGGACGGGAGGGCTATGGCTACACCTTC
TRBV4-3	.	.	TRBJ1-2	CASSVWGTRDGYTF	TGCGCCAGCAGCGTCTGGGGGACAAGAGATGGCTACACCTTC
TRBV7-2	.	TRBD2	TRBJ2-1	CATIVTSVNEQFF	TGTGCCACTATAGTGACTAGCGTAAATGAGCAGTTCTTC
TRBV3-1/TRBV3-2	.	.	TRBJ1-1	CASKRADTEAFF	TGTGCCAGCAAGAGGGCGGACACTGAAGCTTTCTTT
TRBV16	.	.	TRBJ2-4	CASSQLRGSRGKNIQYF	TGTGCCAGCAGCCAATTAAGGGGATCGAGAGGCAAAAACATTCAGTACTTC
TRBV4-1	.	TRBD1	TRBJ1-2	CASSQPRDRFYGYTF	TGCGCCAGCAGCCAACCCCGGGACAGGTTTTATGGCTACACCTTC
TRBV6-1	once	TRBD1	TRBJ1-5	CASSDYHTGTGPNQPQHF	TGTGCCAGCAGTGATTATCACACCGGGACAGGTCCGAATCAGCCCCAGCATTTT
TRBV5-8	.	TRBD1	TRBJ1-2	CASSLDGRGYGYTF	TGTGCCAGCAGCTTGGACGGCAGGGGGTATGGCTACACCTTC
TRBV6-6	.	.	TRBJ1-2	CASSPQGDYGYTF	TGTGCCAGCAGCCCACAAGGGGACTATGGCTACACCTTC
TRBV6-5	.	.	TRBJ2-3	CASSYQGLFTDTQYF	TGTGCCAGCAGTTATCAGGGGCTCTTCACAGATACGCAGTATTTT
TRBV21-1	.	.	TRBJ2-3	CASSRTGPDTQYF	TGTGCCAGCAGCAGGACAGGGCCAGATACGCAGTATTTT
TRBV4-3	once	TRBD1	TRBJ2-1	CASSQAGTGVDNEQFF	TGCGCCAGCAGCCAAGCAGGGACAGGGGTTGACAATGAGCAGTTCTTC
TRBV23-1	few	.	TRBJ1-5	CASSQGRGSQPQHF	TGCGCCAGCAGTCAAGGAAGGGGAAGTCAGCCCCAGCATTTT
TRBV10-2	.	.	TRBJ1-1	CASSQANTEAFF	TGCGCCAGCAGTCAGGCGAACACTGAAGCTTTCTTT
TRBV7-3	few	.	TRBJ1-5	CASSLKGGQPQHF	TGTGCCAGCAGCTTAAAGGGAGGCCAGCCCCAGCATTTT
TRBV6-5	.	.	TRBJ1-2	CASSPGTLFYGYTF	TGTGCCAGCAGTCCCGGGACACTTTTTTATGGCTACACCTTC
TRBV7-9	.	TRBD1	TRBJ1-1	CASSLELRTGGVNTEAFF	TGTGCCAGCAGCTTAGAACTCCGGACAGGGGGTGTGAACACTGAAGCTTTCTTT
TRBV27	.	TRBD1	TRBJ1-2	CASSLGDSYGYTF	TGTGCCAGCAGTTTAGGGGACAGCTATGGCTACACCTTC
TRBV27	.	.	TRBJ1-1	CASSRTALNTEAFF	TGTGCCAGCAGTCGGACAGCCCTAAACACTGAAGCTTTCTTT
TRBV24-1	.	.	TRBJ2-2	CATGARGAGELFF	TGTGCCACCGGCGCCCGGGGTGCGGGGGAGCTGTTTTTT
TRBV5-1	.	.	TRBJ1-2	CASSLQPSSGYGYTF	TGCGCCAGCAGCTTGCAACCATCGTCGGGCTATGGCTACACCTTC
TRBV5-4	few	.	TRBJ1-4	CASSLGVSGSWTNEKLFF	TGTGCCAGCAGCTTGGGAGTTTCAGGGTCTTGGACTAATGAAAAACTGTTTTTT
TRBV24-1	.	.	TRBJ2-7	CATSDLNFGDEQYF	TGTGCCACCAGTGACCTGAATTTCGGGGACGAGCAGTACTTC